Many counts were recorded for the clone carrying this T cell receptor (beta chain). One entry per CDR3 protein results from TCRdb running MiXCR on the 5' RACE reads. The data contain 30,000 to 35,000 distinct CDR3 sequences, roughly 5% of them singletons. These data belong to a study of early T cells in non-severe SARS-CoV-2 infection. V was pared by 5 bases and J by 0 bases, with 26 bases between. The CDR3 runs 19 residues. Germline V gene data show CDR1 as MDHEN and CDR2 as SYDVKM. The clonotype comes from an adult who was a healthcare worker with PCR-confirmed SARS-CoV-2 infection or an uninfected control (not recorded which). The rearrangement joins TRBV28 to TRBJ2-7; D is tentatively TRBD1 or TRBD2 (6 bases each). Sequencing was carried out using whole blood. CDR3 protein: CASSVISGEDPISSYEQYF. For the CDR3, the DNA is TGTGCCAGCAGTGTTATTTCAGGGGAGGACCCTATCTCCTCCTACGAGCAGTACTTC. Complete variable domain (other parts from reference TRBV28 and TRBJ2-7): DVKVTQSSRYLVKRTGEKVFLECVQDMDHENMFWYRQDPGLGLRLIYFSYDVKMKEKGDIPEGYSVSREKKERFSLILESASTNQTSMYLCASSVISGEDPISSYEQYFGPGTRLTVT.